The TCR beta chain under discussion was sequenced for a study of blood T cell repertoires in COVID-19. About the study: The study drew acute and convalescent COVID-19 samples from the United States, Italy and Spain. PBMCs, B-cell-depleted T cells, or T cells provided the cDNA or gDNA that made up the material.

CDR3 length: 16 amino acids. V was pared by 6 bases and J by 4 bases, with 12 bases of the junction left unmatched. Germline V lookup: CDR1 MNHEY, CDR2 SVGEGT. The authors' processing: Nucleated cell number was recorded as an estimate derived from reference gene primer amplification. Data came from immunoSEQ multiplex PCR; TCRdb stores just in-frame clones and leaves some out. The DNA was the basis for D and trimming; V, J and clone size are from that table. The table includes roughly 200,000 clones, about nine tenths detected once. The chain is built from TRBV6-2 or TRBV6-3 and TRBJ2-3; the match to TRBD2 covers 8 bases. What was sequenced was peripheral blood. This clonotype was obtained from a man between 50 and 59 years old with acute or convalescent COVID-19. The CDR3 is CASSAPRAGVSDTQYF. For the CDR3, the DNA is TGTGCCAGCAGCGCTCCTCGAGCGGGAGTCTCAGATACGCAGTATTTT.